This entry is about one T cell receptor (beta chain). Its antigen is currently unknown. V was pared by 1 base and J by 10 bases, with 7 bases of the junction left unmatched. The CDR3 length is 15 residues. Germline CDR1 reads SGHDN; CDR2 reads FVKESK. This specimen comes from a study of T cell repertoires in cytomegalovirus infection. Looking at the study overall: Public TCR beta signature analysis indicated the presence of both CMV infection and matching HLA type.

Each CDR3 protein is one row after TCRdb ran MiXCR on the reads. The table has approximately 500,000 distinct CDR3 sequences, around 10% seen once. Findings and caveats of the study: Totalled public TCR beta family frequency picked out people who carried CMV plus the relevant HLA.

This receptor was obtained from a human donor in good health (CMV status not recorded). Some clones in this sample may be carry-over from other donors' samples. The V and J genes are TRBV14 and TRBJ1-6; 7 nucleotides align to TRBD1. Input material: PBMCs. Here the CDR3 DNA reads TGTGCCAGCAGCCAAGTGCGACAGGGCCAGTCACCCCTCCACTTT. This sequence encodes CASSQVRQGQSPLHF.